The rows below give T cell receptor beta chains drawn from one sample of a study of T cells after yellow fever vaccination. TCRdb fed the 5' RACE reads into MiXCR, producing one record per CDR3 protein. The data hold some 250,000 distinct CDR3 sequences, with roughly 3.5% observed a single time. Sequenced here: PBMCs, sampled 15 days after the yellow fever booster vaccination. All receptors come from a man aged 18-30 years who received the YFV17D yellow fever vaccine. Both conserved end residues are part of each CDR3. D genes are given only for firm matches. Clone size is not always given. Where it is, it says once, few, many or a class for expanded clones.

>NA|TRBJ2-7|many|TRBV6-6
TGTGCCAGCACCCCAGAAATTCGGGGTTACGAGCAGTACTTC
CASTPEIRGYEQYF
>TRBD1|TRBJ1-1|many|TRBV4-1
TGCGCCAGCAGCCAGATTCCGGGACAGGGGAACACTGAAGCTTTCTTT
CASSQIPGQGNTEAFF
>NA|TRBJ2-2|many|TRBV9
TGTGCCAGCAGAAGGAATGCGAACACCGGGGAGCTGTTTTTT
CASRRNANTGELFF
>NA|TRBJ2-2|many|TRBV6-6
TGTGCCAGCAGTTATCGGCTCTGGGGAAAGAACACCGGGGAGCTGTTTTTT
CASSYRLWGKNTGELFF
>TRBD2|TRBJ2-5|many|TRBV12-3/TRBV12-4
TGTGCCAGCAGTTTAGCGGGAGCGGGGACTGAGACCCAGTACTTC
CASSLAGAGTETQYF
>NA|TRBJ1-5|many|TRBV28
TGTGCCAGCAGTAGAAGGCAGCCCCTTTCTAATCAGCCCCAGCATTTT
CASSRRQPLSNQPQHF
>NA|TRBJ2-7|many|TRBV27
TGTGCCAGCAGTCCCCGGGGCCCAAGCTCCTACGAGCAGTACTTC
CASSPRGPSSYEQYF
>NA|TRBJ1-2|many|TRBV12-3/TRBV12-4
TGTGCCAGCAGCAACGGACGGAAATATGGCTACACCTTC
CASSNGRKYGYTF
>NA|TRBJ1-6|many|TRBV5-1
TGCGCCAGCGGGACCGACTCCGGGACTCCCAATTCACCCCTCCACTTT
CASGTDSGTPNSPLHF
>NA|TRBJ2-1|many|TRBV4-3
TGCGCCAGCAGCCAAGGGCAGAGGGATAACAATGAGCAGTTCTTC
CASSQGQRDNNEQFF
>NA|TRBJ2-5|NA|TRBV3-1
TGTGCCAGCAGCCAAGGCGTGCAAGAGACCCAGTACTTC
CASSQGVQETQYF
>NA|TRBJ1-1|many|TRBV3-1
TGTGCCAGCAGCCACTGGGACCGCCCGGACACTGAAGCTTTCTTT
CASSHWDRPDTEAFF
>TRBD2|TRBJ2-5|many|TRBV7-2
TGTGCCAGCAGCCCTGGCAGCGGGGGGGCCGGGGAGACCCAGTACTTC
CASSPGSGGAGETQYF
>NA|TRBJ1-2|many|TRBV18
TGTGCCAGCTCACCGGACAGTTACTATGGCTACACCTTC
CASSPDSYYGYTF
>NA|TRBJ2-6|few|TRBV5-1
TGCGCCAGCAGCTCCGACGCGGTCTCTGGGGCCAACGTCCTGACTTTC
CASSSDAVSGANVLTF
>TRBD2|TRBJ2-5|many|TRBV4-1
TGCGCCAGCAGCCCTAAGGGGCGGGAGGGCCAAGAGACCCAGTACTTC
CASSPKGREGQETQYF
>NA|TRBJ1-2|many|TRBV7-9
TGTGCCAGCAGCCAATATTTCCGGACTGAAGAGCGGGGCTACACCTTC
CASSQYFRTEERGYTF
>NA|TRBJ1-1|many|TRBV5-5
TGTGCCAGCAGCTTGGATGGGGGCGGGAGAAACCCGATGAACACTGAAGCTTTCTTT
CASSLDGGGRNPMNTEAFF
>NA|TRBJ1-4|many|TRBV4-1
TGCGCCAGCCTAAACCCCGGGTCAGGTAATGAAAAACTGTTTTTT
CASLNPGSGNEKLFF
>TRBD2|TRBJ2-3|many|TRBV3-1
TGTGCCAGCAGCCAAGAGGCTAGCGGGGGCACAGATACGCAGTATTTT
CASSQEASGGTDTQYF
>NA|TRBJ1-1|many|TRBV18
TGTGCCAGCTCGCGCACAGGATCGAACACTGAAGCTTTCTTT
CASSRTGSNTEAFF
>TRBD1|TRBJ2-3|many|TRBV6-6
TGTGCCAGCAGTTACTCCCCCCGGGACAGGGCCGTAGATACGCAGTATTTT
CASSYSPRDRAVDTQYF
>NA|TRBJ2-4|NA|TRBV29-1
TGCAGCGTTGGTCAGATAGCCAAAAACATTCAGTACTTC
CSVGQIAKNIQYF
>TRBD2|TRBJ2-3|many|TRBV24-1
TGTGCCACCAGTGGCTCTAGCGGGAGCACAGATACGCAGTATTTT
CATSGSSGSTDTQYF
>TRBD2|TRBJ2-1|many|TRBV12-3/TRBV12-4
TGTGCCAGCAGCCGGACTAGCGGGGGGAAGATTTACAATGAGCAGTTCTTC
CASSRTSGGKIYNEQFF
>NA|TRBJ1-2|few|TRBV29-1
TGCAGCGTTTCCAGGACTACCCTCGGCTACACCTTC
CSVSRTTLGYTF
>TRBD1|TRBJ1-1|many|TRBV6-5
TGTGCCAGCAGTTACCGAGGGGGCCCCACTGAAGCTTTCTTT
CASSYRGGPTEAFF
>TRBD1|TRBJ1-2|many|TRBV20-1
TGCAGTGCGCCGACAGGGACAGATGGCTACACCTTC
CSAPTGTDGYTF
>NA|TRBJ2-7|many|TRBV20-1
TGCAGTGCTAGAGATCGGGCGGGATACGAGCAGTACTTC
CSARDRAGYEQYF
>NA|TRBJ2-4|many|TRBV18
TGTGCCAGCTCACCTGGGGAGGACATTCAGTACTTC
CASSPGEDIQYF
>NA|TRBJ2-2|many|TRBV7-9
TGTGCCAGCAGCTGGGCCCTAACGCCCGGGGAGCTGTTTTTT
CASSWALTPGELFF
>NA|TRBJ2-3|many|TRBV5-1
TGCGCCAGCAGCTTGGCAACGGGGACAGATACGCAGTATTTT
CASSLATGTDTQYF
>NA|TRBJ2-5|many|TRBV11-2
TGTGCCAGCACCGGGGAGGCGGGGATGCTGAGAGAGACCCAGTACTTC
CASTGEAGMLRETQYF
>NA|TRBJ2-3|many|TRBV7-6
TGTGCCAGCAGCTTTACTTACGTGCGGGCGGAAGATACGCAGTATTTT
CASSFTYVRAEDTQYF
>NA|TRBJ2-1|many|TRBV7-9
TGTGCCAGCAGCTTCGCCGGGGAAACTCCCTACAATGAGCAGTTCTTC
CASSFAGETPYNEQFF
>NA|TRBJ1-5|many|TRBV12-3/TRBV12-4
TGTGCCAGCAGTTTACAGGAAGGCAATCAGCCCCAGCATTTT
CASSLQEGNQPQHF
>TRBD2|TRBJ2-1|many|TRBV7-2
TGTGCCAGCAGCCCAGTGACACAGCGGGGGGCTTTTTATGAGCAGTTCTTC
CASSPVTQRGAFYEQFF
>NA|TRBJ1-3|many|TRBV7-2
TGTGCCAGCAGCCCCCGGGGGGCCTCGACCTCTGGAAACACCATATATTTT
CASSPRGASTSGNTIYF
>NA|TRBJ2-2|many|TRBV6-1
TGTGCCAGCAGTCTTCGCCGGGCCGGGGAGCTGTTTTTT
CASSLRRAGELFF
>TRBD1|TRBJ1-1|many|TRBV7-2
TGTGCCAGCAGCTCGCAGGGGGGCGCGGACACTGAAGCTTTCTTT
CASSSQGGADTEAFF
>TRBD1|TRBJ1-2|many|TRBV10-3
TGTGCCATCAGTCAAACACAGGGGAACTATGGCTACACCTTC
CAISQTQGNYGYTF
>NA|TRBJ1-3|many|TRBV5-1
TGCGCCAGCAGCTACCCGCCGGGGGGAGTGAAACGTGGATCTGGAAACACCATATATTTT
CASSYPPGGVKRGSGNTIYF
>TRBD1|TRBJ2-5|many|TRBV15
TGTGCCACCAGCCTGGACAGGGGGCTTATGGAGACCCAGTACTTC
CATSLDRGLMETQYF
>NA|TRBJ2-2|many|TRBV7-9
TGTGCCAGCTTGACGGTGAACACCGGGGAGCTGTTTTTT
CASLTVNTGELFF
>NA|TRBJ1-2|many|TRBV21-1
TGTGCCAGCAGCAAACCGTGGACAGGGTCCCTAGAAATCTATGGCTACACCTTC
CASSKPWTGSLEIYGYTF